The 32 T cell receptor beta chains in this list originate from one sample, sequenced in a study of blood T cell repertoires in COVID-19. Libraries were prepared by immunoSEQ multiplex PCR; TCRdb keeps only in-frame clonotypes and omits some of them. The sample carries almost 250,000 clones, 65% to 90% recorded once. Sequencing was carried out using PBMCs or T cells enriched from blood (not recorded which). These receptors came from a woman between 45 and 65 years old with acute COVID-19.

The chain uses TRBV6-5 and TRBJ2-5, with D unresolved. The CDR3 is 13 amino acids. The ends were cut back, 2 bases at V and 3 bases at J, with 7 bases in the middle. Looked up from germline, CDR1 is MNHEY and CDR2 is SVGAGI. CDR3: CASSYGPEETQYF. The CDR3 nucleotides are TGTGCCAGCAGTTACGGCCCAGAAGAGACCCAGTACTTC.

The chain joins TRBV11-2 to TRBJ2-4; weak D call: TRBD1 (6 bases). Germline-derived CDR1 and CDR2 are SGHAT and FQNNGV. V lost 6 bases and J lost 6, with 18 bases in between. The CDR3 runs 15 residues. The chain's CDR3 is CASSLSLGALNIQYF. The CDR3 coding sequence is TGTGCCAGCAGTCTGTCATTGGGGGCACTAAACATTCAGTACTTC.

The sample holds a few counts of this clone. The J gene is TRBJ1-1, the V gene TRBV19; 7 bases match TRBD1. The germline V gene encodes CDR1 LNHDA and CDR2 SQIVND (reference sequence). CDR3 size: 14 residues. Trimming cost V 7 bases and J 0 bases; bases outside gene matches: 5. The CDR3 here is CASIPRGMNTEAFF. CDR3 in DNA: TGTGCCAGTATCCCCAGGGGGATGAACACTGAAGCTTTCTTT.

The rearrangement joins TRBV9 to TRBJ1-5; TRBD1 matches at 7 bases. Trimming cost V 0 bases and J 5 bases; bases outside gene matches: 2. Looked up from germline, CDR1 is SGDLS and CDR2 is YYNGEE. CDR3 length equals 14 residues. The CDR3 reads CASSVDGTDQPQHF. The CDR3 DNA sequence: TGTGCCAGCAGCGTAGACGGGACAGATCAGCCCCAGCATTTT. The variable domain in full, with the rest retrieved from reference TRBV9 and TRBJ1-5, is DSGVTQTPKHLITATGQRVTLRCSPRSGDLSVYWYQQSLDQGLQFLIQYYNGEERAKGNILERFSAQQFPDLHSELNLSSLELGDSALYFCASSVDGTDQPQHFGDGTRLSIL.

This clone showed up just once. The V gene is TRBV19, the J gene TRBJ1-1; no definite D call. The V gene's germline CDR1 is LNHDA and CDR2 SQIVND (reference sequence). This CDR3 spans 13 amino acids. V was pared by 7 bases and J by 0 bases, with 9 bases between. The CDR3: CASTPYLNTEAFF. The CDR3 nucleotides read TGTGCCAGTACCCCCTACCTGAACACTGAAGCTTTCTTT.

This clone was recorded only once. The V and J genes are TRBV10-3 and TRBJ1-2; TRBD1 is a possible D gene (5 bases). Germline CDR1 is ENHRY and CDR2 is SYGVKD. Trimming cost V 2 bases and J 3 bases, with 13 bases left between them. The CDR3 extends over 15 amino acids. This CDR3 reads CAISEGAGSDYGYTF. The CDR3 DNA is TGTGCCATCAGTGAGGGAGCAGGGTCTGACTATGGCTACACCTTC.

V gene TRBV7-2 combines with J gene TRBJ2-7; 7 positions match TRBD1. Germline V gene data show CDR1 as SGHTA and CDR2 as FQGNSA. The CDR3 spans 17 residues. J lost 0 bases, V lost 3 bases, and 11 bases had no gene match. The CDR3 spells CASSFPRQGAVSYEQYF. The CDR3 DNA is TGTGCCAGCAGCTTCCCCAGACAGGGCGCCGTCTCCTACGAGCAGTACTTC.

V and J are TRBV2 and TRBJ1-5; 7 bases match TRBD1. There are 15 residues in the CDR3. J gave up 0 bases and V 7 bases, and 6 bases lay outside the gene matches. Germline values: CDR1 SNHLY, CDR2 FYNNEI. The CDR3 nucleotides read TGTGCCAGCAAAGGGACAGCCCTTAGCAATCAGCCCCAGCATTTT. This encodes CASKGTALSNQPQHF. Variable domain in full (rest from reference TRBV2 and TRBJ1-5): EPEVTQTPSHQVTQMGQEVILRCVPISNHLYFYWYRQILGQKVEFLVSFYNNEISEKSEIFDDQFSVERPDGSNFTLKIRSTKLEDSAMYFCASKGTALSNQPQHFGDGTRLSIL.

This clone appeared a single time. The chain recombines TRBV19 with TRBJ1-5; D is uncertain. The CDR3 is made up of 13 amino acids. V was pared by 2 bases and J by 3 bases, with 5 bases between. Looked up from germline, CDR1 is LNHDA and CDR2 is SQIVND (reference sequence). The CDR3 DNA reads TGTGCCAGTAGTATACAGGCCAATCAGCCCCAGCATTTT. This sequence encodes CASSIQANQPQHF.

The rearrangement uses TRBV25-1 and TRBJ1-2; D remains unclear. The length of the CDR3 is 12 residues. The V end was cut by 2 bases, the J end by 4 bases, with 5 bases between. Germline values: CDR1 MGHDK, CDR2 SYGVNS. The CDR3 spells CASSELGYGYTF. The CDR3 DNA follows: TGTGCCAGCAGTGAACTAGGCTATGGCTACACCTTC.

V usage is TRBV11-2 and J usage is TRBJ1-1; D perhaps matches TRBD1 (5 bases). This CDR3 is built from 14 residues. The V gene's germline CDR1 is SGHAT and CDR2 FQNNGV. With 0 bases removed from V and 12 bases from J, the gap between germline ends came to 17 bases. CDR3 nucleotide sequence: TGTGCCAGCAGCTTAGAAGTCATCCCCAGGGCAACTTTCTTT. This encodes CASSLEVIPRATFF.

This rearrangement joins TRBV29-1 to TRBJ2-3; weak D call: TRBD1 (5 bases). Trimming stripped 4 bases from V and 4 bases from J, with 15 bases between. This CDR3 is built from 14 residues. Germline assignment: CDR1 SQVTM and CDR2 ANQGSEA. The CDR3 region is CSVGTYERADTQYF. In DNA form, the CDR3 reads TGCAGCGTTGGGACATACGAACGGGCAGATACGCAGTATTTT.

CDR3 residues: CAISVRTGGYYGYTF. CDR3 sequence (DNA): TGTGCCATCAGTGTACGGACAGGGGGCTACTATGGCTACACCTTC. J is TRBJ1-2 and V is TRBV10-3, with TRBD1 matching 11 bases. Germline V gene data show CDR1 as ENHRY and CDR2 as SYGVKD. The CDR3 spans 15 residues. V was pared by 4 bases and J by 3 bases, with 4 bases of the junction left unmatched.

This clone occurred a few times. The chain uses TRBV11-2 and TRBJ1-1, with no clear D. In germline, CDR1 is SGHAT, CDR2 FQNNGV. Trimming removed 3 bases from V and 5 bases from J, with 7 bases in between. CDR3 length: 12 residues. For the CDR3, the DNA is TGTGCCAGCAGCTTTAGAGGGACTGAAGCTTTCTTT. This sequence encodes CASSFRGTEAFF.

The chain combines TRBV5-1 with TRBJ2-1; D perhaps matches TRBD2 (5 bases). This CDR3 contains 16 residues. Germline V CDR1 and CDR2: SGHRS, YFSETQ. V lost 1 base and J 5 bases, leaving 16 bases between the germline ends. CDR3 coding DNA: TGCGCCAGCAGCTTGAGGCTACTAGACACCAACAATGAGCAGTTCTTC. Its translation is CASSLRLLDTNNEQFF.

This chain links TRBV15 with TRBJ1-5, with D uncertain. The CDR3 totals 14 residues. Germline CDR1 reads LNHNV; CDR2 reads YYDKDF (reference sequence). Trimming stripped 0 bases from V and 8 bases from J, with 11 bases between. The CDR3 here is CATSREETLKPQHF. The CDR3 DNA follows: TGTGCCACCAGCAGAGAGGAGACGTTGAAGCCCCAGCATTTT. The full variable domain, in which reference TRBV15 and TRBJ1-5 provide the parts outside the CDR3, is DAMVIQNPRYQVTQFGKPVTLSCSQTLNHNVMYWYQQKSSQAPKLLFHYYDKDFNNEADTPDNFQSRRPNTSFCFLDIRSPGLGDTAMYLCATSREETLKPQHFGDGTRLSIL.

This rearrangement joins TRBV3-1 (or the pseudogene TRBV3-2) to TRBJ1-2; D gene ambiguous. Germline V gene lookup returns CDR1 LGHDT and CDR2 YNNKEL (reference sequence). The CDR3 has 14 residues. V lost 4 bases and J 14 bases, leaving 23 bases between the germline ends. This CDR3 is CASSPPGRPMEETF. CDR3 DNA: TGTGCCAGCAGCCCCCCAGGTCGCCCTATGGAGGAAACCTTC.

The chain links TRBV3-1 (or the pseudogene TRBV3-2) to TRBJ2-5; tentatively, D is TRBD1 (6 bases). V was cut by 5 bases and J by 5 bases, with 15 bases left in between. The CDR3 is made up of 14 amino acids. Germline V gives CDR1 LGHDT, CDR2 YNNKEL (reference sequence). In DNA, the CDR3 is TGTGCCAGCAGCTTCCCAGGGGCTGACGAGACCCAGTACTTC. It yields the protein CASSFPGADETQYF.

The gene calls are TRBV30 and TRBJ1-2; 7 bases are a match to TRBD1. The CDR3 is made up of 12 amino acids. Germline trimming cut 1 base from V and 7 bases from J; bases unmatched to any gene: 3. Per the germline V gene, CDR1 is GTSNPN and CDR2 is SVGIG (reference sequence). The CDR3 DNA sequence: TGTGCCTGGAGTGGCGACAGGGTTGGCTACACCTTC. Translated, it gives CAWSGDRVGYTF.

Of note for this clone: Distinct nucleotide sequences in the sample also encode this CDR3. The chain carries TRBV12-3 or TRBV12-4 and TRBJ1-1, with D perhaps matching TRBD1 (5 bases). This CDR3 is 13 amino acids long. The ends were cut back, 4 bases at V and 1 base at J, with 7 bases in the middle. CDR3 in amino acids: CASSSTGNTEAFF. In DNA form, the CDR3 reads TGTGCCAGCAGTTCTACAGGGAACACTGAAGCTTTCTTT.

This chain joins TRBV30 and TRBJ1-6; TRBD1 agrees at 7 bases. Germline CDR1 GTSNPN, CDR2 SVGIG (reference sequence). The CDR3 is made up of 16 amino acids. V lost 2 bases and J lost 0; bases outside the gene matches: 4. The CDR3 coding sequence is TGTGCCTGGAGTCAAGCAGGGGGCTCCTATAATTCACCCCTCCACTTT. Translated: CAWSQAGGSYNSPLHF.

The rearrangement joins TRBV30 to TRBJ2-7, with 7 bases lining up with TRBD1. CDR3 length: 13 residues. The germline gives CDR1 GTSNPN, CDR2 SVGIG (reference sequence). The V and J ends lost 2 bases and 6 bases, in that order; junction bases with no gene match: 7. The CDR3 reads CAWSYRGEGEQYF. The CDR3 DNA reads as TGTGCCTGGAGTTACAGGGGAGAGGGCGAGCAGTACTTC.

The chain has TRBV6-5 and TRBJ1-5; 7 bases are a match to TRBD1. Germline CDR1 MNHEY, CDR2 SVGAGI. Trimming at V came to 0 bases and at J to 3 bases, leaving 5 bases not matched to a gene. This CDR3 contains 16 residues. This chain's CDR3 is CASSYSYRGNNQPQHF. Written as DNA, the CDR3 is TGTGCCAGCAGTTACTCGTACAGGGGTAACAATCAGCCCCAGCATTTT.

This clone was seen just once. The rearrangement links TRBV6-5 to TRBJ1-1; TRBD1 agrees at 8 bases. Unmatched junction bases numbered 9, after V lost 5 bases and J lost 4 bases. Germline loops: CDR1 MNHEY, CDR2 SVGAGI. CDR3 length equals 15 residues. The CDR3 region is CASSLDREWGTEAFF. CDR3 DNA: TGTGCCAGCAGTCTGGACAGGGAATGGGGCACTGAAGCTTTCTTT.

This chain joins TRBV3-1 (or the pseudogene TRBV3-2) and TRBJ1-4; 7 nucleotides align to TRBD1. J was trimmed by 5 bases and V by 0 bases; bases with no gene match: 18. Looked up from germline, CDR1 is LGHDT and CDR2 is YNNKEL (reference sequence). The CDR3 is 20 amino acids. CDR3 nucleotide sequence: TGTGCCAGCAGCCAAGAGGGAGGTAGTATAATAGGACAGGTCAATGAAAAACTGTTTTTT. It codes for CASSQEGGSIIGQVNEKLFF.

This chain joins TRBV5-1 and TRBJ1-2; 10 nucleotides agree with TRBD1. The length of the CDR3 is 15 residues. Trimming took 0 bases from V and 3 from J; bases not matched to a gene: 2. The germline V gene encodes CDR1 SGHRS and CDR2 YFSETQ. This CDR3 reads CASSLVGTGDYGYTF. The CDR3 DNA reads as TGCGCCAGCAGCTTGGTGGGGACAGGGGACTATGGCTACACCTTC.

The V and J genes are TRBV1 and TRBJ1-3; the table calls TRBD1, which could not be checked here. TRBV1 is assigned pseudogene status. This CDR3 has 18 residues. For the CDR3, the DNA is TGCACCAGCAGCCAAGCTAAGGGACAGCACCGCCGAGGAAACACCATATATTTT. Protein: CTSSQAKGQHRRGNTIYF.

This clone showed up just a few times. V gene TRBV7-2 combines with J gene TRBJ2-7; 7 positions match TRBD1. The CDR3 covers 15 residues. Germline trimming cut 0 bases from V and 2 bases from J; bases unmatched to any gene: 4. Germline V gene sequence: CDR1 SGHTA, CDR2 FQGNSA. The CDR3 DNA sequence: TGTGCCAGCAGCTTAGCAAGGGGGCCTACCTACGAGCAGTACTTC. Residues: CASSLARGPTYEQYF.

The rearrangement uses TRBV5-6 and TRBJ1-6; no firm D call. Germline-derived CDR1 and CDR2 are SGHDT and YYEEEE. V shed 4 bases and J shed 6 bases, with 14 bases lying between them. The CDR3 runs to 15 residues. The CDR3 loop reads CASSGLRGFNSPLHF. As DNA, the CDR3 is TGTGCCAGCAGCGGGTTACGAGGTTTTAATTCACCCCTCCACTTT. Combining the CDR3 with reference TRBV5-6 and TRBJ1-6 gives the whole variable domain DAGVTQSPTHLIKTRGQQVTLRCSPKSGHDTVSWYQQALGQGPQFIFQYYEEEERQRGNFPDRFSGHQFPNYSSELNVNALLLGDSALYLCASSGLRGFNSPLHFGNGTRLTVT.

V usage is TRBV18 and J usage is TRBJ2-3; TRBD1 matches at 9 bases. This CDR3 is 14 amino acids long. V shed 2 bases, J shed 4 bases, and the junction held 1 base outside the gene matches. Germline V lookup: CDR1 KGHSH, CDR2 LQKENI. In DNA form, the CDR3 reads TGTGCCAGCTCACCAACAGGGGGCTCAGATACGCAGTATTTT. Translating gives CASSPTGGSDTQYF.

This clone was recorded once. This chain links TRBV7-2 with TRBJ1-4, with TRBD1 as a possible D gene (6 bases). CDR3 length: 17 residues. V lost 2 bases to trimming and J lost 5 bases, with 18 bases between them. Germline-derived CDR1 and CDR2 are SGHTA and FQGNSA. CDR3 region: CASSLNGLTGGNEKLFF. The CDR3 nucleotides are TGTGCCAGCAGCTTAAACGGATTGACAGGTGGAAATGAAAAACTGTTTTTT.

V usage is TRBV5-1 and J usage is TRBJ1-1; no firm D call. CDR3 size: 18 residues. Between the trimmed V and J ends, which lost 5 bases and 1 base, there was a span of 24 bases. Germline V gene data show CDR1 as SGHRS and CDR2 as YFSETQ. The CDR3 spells CASRLRLNTQATNTEAFF. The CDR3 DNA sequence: TGCGCCAGCAGATTAAGATTAAACACCCAGGCGACGAACACTGAAGCTTTCTTT.